The clone carrying this TCR beta chain was seen repeatedly, ten times or more. The data originate from a study of T-cell memory formation after mild COVID-19. V gave up 4 bases and J gave up 8 bases; unmatched junction bases: 6. Germline V gene lookup returns CDR1 MNHEY and CDR2 SVGAGI. The CDR3 consists of 14 residues. TCRdb recomputed calls from the 5' RACE reads with MiXCR, one row per CDR3 protein. The sample yields approximately 100,000 distinct CDR3 sequences, over 8.5% seen once. The chain combines TRBV6-5 with TRBJ1-2; TRBD1 matches at 11 bases. The sequenced material came from PBMCs or a T cell subset sorted from them (not recorded which). This clonotype originated in a man between 18 and 29 years old who had mild COVID-19 (a few samples of this study predate the infection). Cell type and time point are not known. CDR3 in DNA: TGTGCCAGCAGTTCTCTGGACAGGGGGCTCGGCTACACCTTC. Translated, it gives CASSSLDRGLGYTF.